Each of the 10 T cell receptor beta chains below was sequenced from the same sample in a study of blood T cell repertoires in COVID-19 (dated by TCRdb to 2019 to 2021). Libraries were constructed by the immunoSEQ multiplex PCR assay. Not all clones reach the TCRdb copy of this immuneACCESS table, which keeps in-frame sequences only. Checked studies attribute under half of the gap to unresolved V genes and leave the rest unexplained. The sample yields some 220,000 clones; approximately 85% were counted once. The top ten clones comprise 2.5% to 3.5% of the sample. Material: peripheral blood. These receptors came from a man aged 50-59 years who had recovered from COVID-19.

This chain links TRBV9 with TRBJ2-2; TRBD2 is a possible D gene (6 bases). Germline assignment: CDR1 SGDLS and CDR2 YYNGEE. There are 16 residues in the CDR3. The V gene lost 2 bases and the J gene lost 4 bases, with 15 bases spanning the gap. The CDR3 protein is CASSVEGRSTTGELFF. DNA for the CDR3: TGTGCCAGCAGCGTCGAGGGGAGGTCGACCACCGGGGAGCTGTTTTTT.

The chain joins TRBV6-5 to TRBJ2-5; D possibly corresponds to TRBD2 (6 bases). CDR3 length: 13 amino acids. Germline CDR1 reads MNHEY; CDR2 reads SVGAGI. V dropped 9 bases and J dropped 4 bases, with 15 bases sitting between them. CDR3 in amino acids: CASQGGGGETQYF. Here the CDR3 DNA reads TGTGCCAGTCAGGGAGGAGGTGGAGAGACCCAGTACTTC.

Turning to this clone: A junction boundary mismatches the germline segment, possibly from a read error. Other DNA sequences from this sample encode an identical CDR3 as well. V is TRBV7-9 and J is TRBJ2-2; weak D call: TRBD1 (5 bases). Germline CDR1 and CDR2: SEHNR and FQNEAQ (reference sequence). The CDR3 covers 12 residues. CDR3 loop: CASSPDTGELFF. The CDR3 coding sequence is TGTGCCAGCAGCCCGGACACTGGGGAGCTGTTTTTT.

The gene calls are TRBV2 and TRBJ1-1; D is possibly TRBD1 (6 bases). V was shortened by 5 bases and J by 10 bases, with 17 bases between the two germline ends. The CDR3 has 13 amino acids. CDR1 SNHLY and CDR2 FYNNEI come from the germline V gene. In DNA, the CDR3 is TGTGCCAGCAGTCTTCGTAGGACAGAACGAGCTTTCTTT. It specifies CASSLRRTERAFF.

This chain links TRBV19 with TRBJ2-7; 7 nucleotides line up with TRBD2. Germline loops: CDR1 LNHDA, CDR2 SQIVND (reference sequence). The CDR3 totals 17 residues. The V segment lost 1 base and the J segment 5 bases; nucleotides outside the gene matches: 14. The CDR3 region has the DNA TGTGCCAGTAGTATAGGGCCCCCAGCGGGACCAGTAAACGAGCAGTACTTC. This gives the protein CASSIGPPAGPVNEQYF.

The chain links TRBV28 to TRBJ2-7, with 9 bases lining up with TRBD1. The V gene end was trimmed by 3 bases and the J gene end by 4 bases; junction bases not matched to a gene: 4. Germline loops: CDR1 MDHEN, CDR2 SYDVKM. There are 14 residues in the CDR3. The CDR3 nucleotides are TGTGCCAGCAGTTTGGGACAGGGTTTGTACGAGCAGTACTTC. Its protein product is CASSLGQGLYEQYF. Using reference TRBV28 and TRBJ2-7 for the parts outside the CDR3, the full variable domain is DVKVTQSSRYLVKRTGEKVFLECVQDMDHENMFWYRQDPGLGLRLIYFSYDVKMKEKGDIPEGYSVSREKKERFSLILESASTNQTSMYLCASSLGQGLYEQYFGPGTRLTVT.

The chain couples TRBV5-8 to TRBJ2-5, with 10 bases matching TRBD1. The CDR3 spans 15 residues. CDR1 is SGHTS, CDR2 YDEGEE, per germline. V shed 0 bases and J 4 bases; nucleotides not matched to a gene: 3. The CDR3 sequence: CASSLAGTGVETQYF. CDR3 bases: TGTGCCAGCAGCTTGGCCGGGACAGGGGTAGAGACCCAGTACTTC. Complete variable domain (other parts from reference TRBV5-8 and TRBJ2-5): EAGVTQSPTHLIKTRGQQATLRCSPISGHTSVYWYQQALGLGLQFLLWYDEGEERNRGNFPPRFSGRQFPNYSSELNVNALELEDSALYLCASSLAGTGVETQYFGPGTRLLVL.

The rearrangement uses TRBV19 and TRBJ2-4; 14 nucleotides match TRBD2. CDR1 is LNHDA, CDR2 SQIVND, per germline (reference sequence). CDR3 length: 18 amino acids. The V and J ends lost 3 bases and 2 bases, in that order; junction bases with no gene match: 6. Here the CDR3 DNA reads TGTGCCAGTAGTATCCTTGGGACTAGCGGGAGTTCCAAAAACATTCAGTACTTC. Its protein product is CASSILGTSGSSKNIQYF.

This rearrangement joins TRBV3-1 (or the pseudogene TRBV3-2) to TRBJ2-3; 9 bases align to TRBD1. With V trimmed by 4 bases and J by 7 bases, 6 bases remained unmatched. Germline V gives CDR1 LGHDT, CDR2 YNNKEL (reference sequence). The length of the CDR3 is 14 residues. In DNA form, the CDR3 reads TGTGCCAGCAGCCGGGGACAGGGCGGATATACGCAGTATTTT. This gives the protein CASSRGQGGYTQYF.

The chain links TRBV24-1 to TRBJ1-5, with D unresolved. Germline CDR1 and CDR2: KGHDR and SFDVKD. This CDR3 has 16 amino acids. V lost 0 bases to trimming and J lost 3 bases, with 11 bases between them. The CDR3 spells CATSDLLKPINQPQHF. The CDR3 region has the DNA TGTGCCACCAGTGATTTGCTGAAGCCAATCAATCAGCCCCAGCATTTT.